This paragraph covers one T cell receptor (beta chain) sequence. Its specificity is not known. Trimming stripped 2 bases from V and 5 bases from J, with 7 bases between. Germline loops: CDR1 WSHSY, CDR2 SAAADI. CDR3 length equals 13 residues. This sample's TCRbeta library carried unique molecular identifier barcodes. Each CDR3 protein is one row after TCRdb ran MiXCR on the PCR reads. This table holds a few hundred thousand distinct CDR3 sequences, about 7.3% found once. This entry is derived from a study of T-cell reconstitution after alpha-beta-depleted transplantation in children. General study results and limits: T-cell counts and diversity at one year post-transplant came mainly from newly produced T cells.

V is TRBV10-2 and J is TRBJ1-5; the D is unclear. This receptor was taken from a female patient aged 2-10 years who had a stem cell transplant for Fanconi anemia, so the T cells may come from the graft donor. Sequenced here: peripheral blood, sampled 360 days after TCRalphabeta/CD19-depleted stem cell transplant. The CDR3 here is CASSEKAHQPQHF. The CDR3 DNA reads as TGCGCCAGCAGTGAGAAAGCACATCAGCCCCAGCATTTT.